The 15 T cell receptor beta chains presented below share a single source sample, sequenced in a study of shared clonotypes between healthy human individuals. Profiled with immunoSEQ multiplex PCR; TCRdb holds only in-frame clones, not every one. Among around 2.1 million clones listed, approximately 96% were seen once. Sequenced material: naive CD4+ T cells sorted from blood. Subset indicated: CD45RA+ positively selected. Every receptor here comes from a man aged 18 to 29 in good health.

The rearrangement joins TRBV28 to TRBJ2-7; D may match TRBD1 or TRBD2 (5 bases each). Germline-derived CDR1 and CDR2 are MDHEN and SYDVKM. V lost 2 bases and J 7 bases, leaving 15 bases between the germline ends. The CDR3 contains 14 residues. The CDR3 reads CASSLGTVPKEQYF. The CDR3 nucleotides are TGTGCCAGCAGTTTAGGGACGGTTCCTAAGGAGCAGTACTTC. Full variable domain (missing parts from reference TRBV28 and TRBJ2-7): DVKVTQSSRYLVKRTGEKVFLECVQDMDHENMFWYRQDPGLGLRLIYFSYDVKMKEKGDIPEGYSVSREKKERFSLILESASTNQTSMYLCASSLGTVPKEQYFGPGTRLTVT.

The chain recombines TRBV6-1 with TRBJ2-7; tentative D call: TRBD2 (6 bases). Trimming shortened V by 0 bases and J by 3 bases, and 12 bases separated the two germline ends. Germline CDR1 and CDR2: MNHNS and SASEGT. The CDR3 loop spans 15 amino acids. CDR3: CASSEAEGLLYEQYF. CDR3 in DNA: TGTGCCAGCAGTGAAGCGGAGGGCCTCCTCTACGAGCAGTACTTC.

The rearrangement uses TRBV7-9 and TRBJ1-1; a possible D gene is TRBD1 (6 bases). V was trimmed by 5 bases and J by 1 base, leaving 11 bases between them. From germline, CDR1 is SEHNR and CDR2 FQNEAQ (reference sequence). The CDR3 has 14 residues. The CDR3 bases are TGTGCCAGCAGCCGGAGGACAGAGAACACTGAAGCTTTCTTT. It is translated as CASSRRTENTEAFF. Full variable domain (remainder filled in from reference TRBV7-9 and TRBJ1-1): DTGVSQNPRHKITKRGQNVTFRCDPISEHNRLYWYRQTLGQGPEFLTYFQNEAQLEKSRLLSDRFSAERPKGSFSTLEIQRTEQGDSAMYLCASSRRTENTEAFFGQGTRLTVV.

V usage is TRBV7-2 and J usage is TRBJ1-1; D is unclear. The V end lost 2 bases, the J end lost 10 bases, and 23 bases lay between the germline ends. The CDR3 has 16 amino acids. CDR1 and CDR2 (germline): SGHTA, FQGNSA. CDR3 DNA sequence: TGTGCCAGCAGCTTAACACTTACCGGACTACCTAGAATAGCTTTCTTT. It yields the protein CASSLTLTGLPRIAFF.

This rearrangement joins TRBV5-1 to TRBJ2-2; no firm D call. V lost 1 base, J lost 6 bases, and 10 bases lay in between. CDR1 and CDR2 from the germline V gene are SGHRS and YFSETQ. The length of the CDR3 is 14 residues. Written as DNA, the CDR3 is TGCGCCAGCAGCTTGAATGTAGGGCCCGGGGAGCTGTTTTTT. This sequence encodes CASSLNVGPGELFF.

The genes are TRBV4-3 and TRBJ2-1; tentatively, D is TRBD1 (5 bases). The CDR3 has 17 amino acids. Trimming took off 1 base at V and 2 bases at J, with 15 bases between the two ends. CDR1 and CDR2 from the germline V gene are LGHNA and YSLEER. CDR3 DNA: TGCGCCAGCAGCCAAGTGTGGGCAGGGCAAGCCTACAATGAGCAGTTCTTC. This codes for CASSQVWAGQAYNEQFF.

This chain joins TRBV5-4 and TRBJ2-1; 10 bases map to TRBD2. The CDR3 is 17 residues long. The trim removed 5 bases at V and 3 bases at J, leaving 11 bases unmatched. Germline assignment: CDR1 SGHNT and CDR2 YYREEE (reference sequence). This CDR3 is CASSFGSSGSLYNEQFF. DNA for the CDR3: TGTGCCAGCAGTTTTGGGTCTAGCGGGAGCCTCTACAATGAGCAGTTCTTC.

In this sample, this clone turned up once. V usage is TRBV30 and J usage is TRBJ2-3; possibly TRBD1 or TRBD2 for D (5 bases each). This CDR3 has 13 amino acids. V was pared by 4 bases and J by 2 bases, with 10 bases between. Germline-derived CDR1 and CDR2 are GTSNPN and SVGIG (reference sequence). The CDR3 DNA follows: TGTGCCTGGACCCGAGGGGCCACAGATACGCAGTATTTT. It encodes CAWTRGATDTQYF. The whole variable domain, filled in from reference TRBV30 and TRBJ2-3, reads SQTIHQWPATLVQPVGSPLSLECTVEGTSNPNLYWYRQAAGRGLQLLFYSVGIGQISSEVPQNLSASRPQDRQFILSSKKLLLSDSGFYLCAWTRGATDTQYFGPGTRLTVL.

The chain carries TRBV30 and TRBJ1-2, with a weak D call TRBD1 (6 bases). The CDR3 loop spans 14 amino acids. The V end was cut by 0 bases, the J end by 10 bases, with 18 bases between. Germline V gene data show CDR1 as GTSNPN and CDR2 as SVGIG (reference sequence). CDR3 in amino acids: CAWSVGGQPGDYTF. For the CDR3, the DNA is TGTGCCTGGAGTGTAGGTGGACAGCCGGGGGACTACACCTTC. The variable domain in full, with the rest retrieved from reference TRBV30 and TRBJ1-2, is SQTIHQWPATLVQPVGSPLSLECTVEGTSNPNLYWYRQAAGRGLQLLFYSVGIGQISSEVPQNLSASRPQDRQFILSSKKLLLSDSGFYLCAWSVGGQPGDYTFGSGTRLTVV.

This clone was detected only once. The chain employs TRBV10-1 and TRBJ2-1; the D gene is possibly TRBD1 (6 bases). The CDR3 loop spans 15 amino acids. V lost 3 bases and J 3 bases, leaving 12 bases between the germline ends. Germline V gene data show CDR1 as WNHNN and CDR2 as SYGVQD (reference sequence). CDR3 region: CASSEGDNLYNEQFF. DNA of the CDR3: TGCGCCAGCAGTGAAGGGGACAACCTCTACAATGAGCAGTTCTTC.

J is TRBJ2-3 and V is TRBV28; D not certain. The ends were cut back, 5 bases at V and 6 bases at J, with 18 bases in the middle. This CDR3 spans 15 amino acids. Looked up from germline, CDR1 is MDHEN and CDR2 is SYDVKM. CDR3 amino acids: CASSSLGEAKDTQYF. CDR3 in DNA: TGTGCCAGCAGTAGCCTGGGTGAGGCAAAGGATACGCAGTATTTT.

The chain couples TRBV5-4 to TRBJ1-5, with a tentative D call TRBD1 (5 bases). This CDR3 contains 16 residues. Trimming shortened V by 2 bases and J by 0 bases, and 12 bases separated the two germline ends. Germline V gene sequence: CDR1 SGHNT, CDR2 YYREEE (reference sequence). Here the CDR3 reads CASSLYPGNSNQPQHF. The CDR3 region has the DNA TGTGCCAGCAGCTTATATCCAGGGAATAGCAATCAGCCCCAGCATTTT.

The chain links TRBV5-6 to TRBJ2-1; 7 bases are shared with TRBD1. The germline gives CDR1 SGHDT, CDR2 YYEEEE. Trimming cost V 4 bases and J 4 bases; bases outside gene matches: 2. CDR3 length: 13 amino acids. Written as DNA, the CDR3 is TGTGCCAGCAGCCGGGACAGATACAATGAGCAGTTCTTC. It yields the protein CASSRDRYNEQFF.

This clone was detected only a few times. The CDR3: CASSYSEWGGGYTF. The CDR3 DNA reads TGTGCCAGCAGTTACTCGGAATGGGGCGGAGGCTACACCTTC. The chain couples TRBV6-5 to TRBJ1-2; a weak D match, TRBD1 (5 bases). This CDR3 has 14 amino acids. The V end was cut by 0 bases, the J end by 8 bases, with 13 bases between. Per the germline V gene, CDR1 is MNHEY and CDR2 is SVGAGI.

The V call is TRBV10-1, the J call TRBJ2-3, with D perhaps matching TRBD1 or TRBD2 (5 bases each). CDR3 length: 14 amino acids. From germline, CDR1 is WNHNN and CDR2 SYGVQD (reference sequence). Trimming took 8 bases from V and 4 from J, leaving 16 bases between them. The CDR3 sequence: CASSGRQLPDTQYF. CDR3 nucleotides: TGCGCCAGCTCGGGGCGGCAATTGCCAGATACGCAGTATTTT.